This TCR beta chain was found in a study of T cell changes during pregnancy in multiple sclerosis. The CDR3 spans 15 residues. Germline lookup yields CDR1 MNHEY and CDR2 SVGAGI. The V and J ends lost 6 bases and 4 bases respectively, with 17 bases between them. The protocol was immunoSEQ multiplex PCR, while the TCRdb copy is restricted to in-frame clones and leaves out a portion. The repertoire holds approximately 31,000 clones, with 85% to 95% as singletons. Sequenced material: CD4+ T cells from peripheral blood mononuclear cells, taken in the second trimester of pregnancy. The chain combines TRBV6-5 with TRBJ2-3; possible D gene TRBD1, 5 bases. This clonotype was sampled from a female donor with multiple sclerosis, enrolled in a pregnancy study. As DNA, the CDR3 is TGTGCCAGCAGACCCCAGGGCGTAATAGCAGATACGCAGTATTTT. It encodes CASRPQGVIADTQYF.